This TCR beta chain was observed in a study of blood T cell repertoires in COVID-19 (dated by TCRdb to about 2020). About the study as a whole: Collaborator samples came from the United States, Italy and Spain and covered acute and convalescent phases of COVID-19. Where available, HLA class I and class II types were obtained from metadata supplied by the sample provider rather than from assay-based typing. Subjects who had been exposed to COVID-19, were actively infected with it, or had recovered from it provided the deeply sampled blood TCRbeta repertoires that made up the dataset. The samples were drawn from the first 160 participants of the ongoing ImmuneRACE study and from 1,254 subjects provided by 6 global collaborators. A de-identified subject ID, COVID-19 status, age in years and sex were almost always included in the sample metadata. The prospective study material was composed of cDNA or gDNA derived from T cells, B-cell-depleted T cells, or PBMCs. The repertoires were made available in a free public database intended to serve as a resource for research on the immune response to SARS-CoV-2.

This clone was found a few times. The antigen this receptor binds is unknown. Qualities for individual bases were not recorded, and no much larger clone is one base off. Broader findings and caveats from the paper: Clinical and demographic metadata were provided uncurated, with the amount varying by source and participant.

TCRbeta CDR3 regions were amplified from genomic DNA using the immunoSEQ Assay, a bias-controlled multiplex PCR. The authors' analysis ran thus. Nucleated cell counts per sample were estimated from amplification of reference gene primers within the assay. Sequence reads were collapsed and filtered to measure the absolute abundance of every unique TCRbeta CDR3 rearrangement. Productive Simpson clonality was computed per sample as the square root of Simpson's diversity index over productive rearrangements. The table was pulled from immuneACCESS by TCRdb, which kept in-frame rearrangements only. Such tables lose some clones; where checked, under half of the loss comes from unresolved V genes, and the rest has no known cause. Clonal size and the V and J genes are those of that table, whereas D and trimming came from the DNA. The sample has over 60,000 clones on record, 86% of them singletons. The top ten hold over 10% of the sample.

Whole blood was collected in K2EDTA tubes by collaborating institutions according to the institutions' own protocols. For TCRbeta analysis, collaborator samples were shipped as frozen whole blood, as isolated PBMCs, or as DNA extracted from either sample type. Including the terminal cysteine and phenylalanine, the CDR3 comprises 15 residues. Solely the CDR3 DNA is kept, with 45 bases framed from the first base. The germline V gene encodes CDR1 SGHDT and CDR2 YYEEEE. At the junction V is shortened by 3 bases and J by 4 bases; bases outside the gene matches: 9. The receptor's source is a woman aged 60-75 years with acute or convalescent COVID-19. Sequenced input: peripheral blood. The sequence joins TRBV5-6 to TRBJ1-2, and TRBD1 aligns with 7 junction nucleotides. For the CDR3, the sequence is CASSYLTGTGYGYTF. The DNA is as follows: TGTGCCAGCAGCTACTTGACAGGGACTGGCTATGGCTACACCTTC. The CDR3 plus the reference TRBV5-6 and TRBJ1-2 genes for the other parts give the full variable domain: DAGVTQSPTHLIKTRGQQVTLRCSPKSGHDTVSWYQQALGQGPQFIFQYYEEEERQRGNFPDRFSGHQFPNYSSELNVNALLLGDSALYLCASSYLTGTGYGYTFGSGTRLTVV.